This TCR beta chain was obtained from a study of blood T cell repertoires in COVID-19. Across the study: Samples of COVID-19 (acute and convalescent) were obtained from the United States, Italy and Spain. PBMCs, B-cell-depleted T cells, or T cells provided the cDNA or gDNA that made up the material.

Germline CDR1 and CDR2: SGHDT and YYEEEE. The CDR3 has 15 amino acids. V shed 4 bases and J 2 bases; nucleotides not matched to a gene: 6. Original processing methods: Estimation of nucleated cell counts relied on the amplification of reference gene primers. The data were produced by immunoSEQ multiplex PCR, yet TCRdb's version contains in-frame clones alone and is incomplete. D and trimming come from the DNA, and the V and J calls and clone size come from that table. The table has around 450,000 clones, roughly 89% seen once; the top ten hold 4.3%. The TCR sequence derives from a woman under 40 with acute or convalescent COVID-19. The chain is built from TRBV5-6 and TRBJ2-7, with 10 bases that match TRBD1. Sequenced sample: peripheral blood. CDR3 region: CASSHGTGETYEQYF. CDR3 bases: TGTGCCAGCAGCCACGGGACAGGGGAAACCTACGAGCAGTACTTC.